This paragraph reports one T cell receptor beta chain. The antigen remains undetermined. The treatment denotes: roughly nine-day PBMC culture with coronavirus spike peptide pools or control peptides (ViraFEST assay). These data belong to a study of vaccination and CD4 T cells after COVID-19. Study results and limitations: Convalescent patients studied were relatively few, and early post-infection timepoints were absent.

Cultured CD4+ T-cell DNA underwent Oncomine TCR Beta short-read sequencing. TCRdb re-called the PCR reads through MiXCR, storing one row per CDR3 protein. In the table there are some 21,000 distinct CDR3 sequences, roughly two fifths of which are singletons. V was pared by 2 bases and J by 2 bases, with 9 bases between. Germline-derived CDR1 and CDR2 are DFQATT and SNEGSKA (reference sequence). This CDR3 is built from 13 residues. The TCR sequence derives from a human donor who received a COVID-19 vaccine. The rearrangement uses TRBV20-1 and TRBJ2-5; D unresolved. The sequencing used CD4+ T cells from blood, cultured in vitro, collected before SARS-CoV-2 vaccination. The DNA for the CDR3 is TGCAGTGCTAGATCGGCAGGTCAAGAGACCCAGTACTTC. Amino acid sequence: CSARSAGQETQYF.